A few counts support the clone carrying this T cell receptor (beta chain). Its target is unknown. Through a sample-barcoded 5' primer and a J-beta primer mix, a second PCR was run for roughly 7 to 11 cycles. A template-switch adaptor that had 12 random nucleotides put a tag on each cDNA molecule. TCRdb passed the 5' RACE reads through MiXCR, listing each CDR3 protein once. This repertoire shows fewer than 800,000 distinct CDR3 sequences, 45% to 50% found once; its top ten account for 30% to 40%. The source of the sample is a study of blood T cells in healthy people across ages. Study findings and constraints: Without sorted subsets, naive and antigen-experienced compartments could not be conclusively compared. With donor CMV status unknown, expanded clonotype changes were possibly confounded.

The CDR3 runs 13 residues. V lost 8 bases to trimming and J lost 4 bases, with 11 bases between them. Looked up from germline, CDR1 is WSHSY and CDR2 is SAAADI. The V gene is TRBV10-2, the J gene TRBJ1-4; no definite D call. The receptor comes from an older woman in good health. The specimen was blood. Here the CDR3 reads CASGAPYNEKLFF. CDR3 nucleotide sequence: TGCGCCAGCGGCGCACCCTATAATGAAAAACTGTTTTTT.